This record looks at one TCR beta chain sequence and its context. The antigen remains unidentified. This sample was taken from a study of beta chain features in type 1 diabetes. Study-wide background: There was similarity between patients and healthy donors in age, gender and cell yields.

Study results and limitations: A potential influence of HLA type upon TCRB rearrangement remained unresolved herein. cDNA-based sequencing might over-represent cells highly expressing TCR.

What was sequenced were expressed TCRB transcripts, since all of the isolated RNA had been reverse transcribed. Sequenced naive, central memory and regulatory T cell samples produced an average of roughly 3.5 million reads. The protocol was immunoSEQ multiplex PCR, while the TCRdb copy is restricted to in-frame clones and leaves out a portion. The table has 600,000 to 650,000 clones, roughly a sixth seen once. Germline CDR1 and CDR2: SQVTM and ANQGSEA. V lost 6 bases to trimming and J lost 4 bases, with 6 bases between them. CDR3 length: 10 amino acids. This clonotype originated in a man between 18 and 35 years old in good health. Sequenced sample: naive CD4+ T cells from blood. The chain couples TRBV29-1 to TRBJ1-1; no clear D gene. CDR3 amino acids: CSVDGTEAFF. As DNA, the CDR3 is TGCAGCGTCGACGGCACTGAAGCTTTCTTT. Combining the CDR3 with reference TRBV29-1 and TRBJ1-1 gives the whole variable domain SAVISQKPSRDICQRGTSLTIQCQVDSQVTMMFWYRQQPGQSLTLIATANQGSEATYESGFVIDKFPISRPNLTFSTLTVSNMSPEDSSIYLCSVDGTEAFFGQGTRLTVV.